A single TCR beta chain is shown here with its context. It has no known antigen specificity. The input lacks base qualities; no much larger clone sits a single base away. The cohort comprised 550 to 700 healthy bone marrow donors. All cohort members were sampled while nominally healthy, although unrecorded immune exposures were likely present. The donor was CMV seronegative and belonged to the group of roughly 330 seronegative cohort members. A peripheral blood sample was provided by each donor, and peripheral blood mononuclear cells were used for TCR beta sequencing. The Qiagen DNeasy Blood Extraction Kit was used to extract genomic DNA from the blood cell samples. Libraries were made using the immunoSEQ multiplex PCR assay. For the multiplex PCR, a mixture combining 60 forward primers for TCR Vbeta segments and 13 reverse primers for TCR Jbeta segments was used. The CDR3 region of rearranged TCR beta genes was amplified from genomic DNA by a multiplex PCR assay. The amplified TCR beta libraries were sequenced on the Illumina HiSeq System as 87-base-pair reads. The authors processed their data as follows. A later analysis tallied 75 million to 95 million unique TCR beta chains across the 550 to 850 repertoires, and some 12 million of those chains were shared by two or more donors. Raw reads were error-corrected and collapsed into unique sequences by a nearest-neighbor algorithm in which closely related sequences were merged to remove PCR and sequencing errors. CDR3 sequences were aligned to IMGT reference sequences to assign V, D and J gene segments. For a sequence to be retained, at least a six-nucleotide match to both a V gene segment and a J gene segment was required. Rearrangements were classified as productive when the CDR3 lacked stop codons and remained in frame with V and J, and all other rearrangements were classified as non-productive. Following IMGT convention, CDR3 was defined as the stretch from the second conserved V-encoded cysteine up to the conserved J-encoded phenylalanine. In an earlier analysis of around 640 of the donors, sequences lacking an unambiguous match to a single V gene segment were excluded. In an earlier analysis of around 600 of the donors, V segments were called functional above 56.7% productive rearrangements and were called segregating when the between-donor standard deviation exceeded 5%. A statistical classification framework was built for diagnosing cytomegalovirus status from the catalog of TCR beta chain sequences. In a later analysis, V and J genes were assigned by comparing TCR nucleotide sequences against IMGT/GENE-DB human TR gene sequences. A later analysis assigned CDR3 sequences and most-parsimonious VDJ recombination scenarios with the TCRdist pipeline. In a later analysis, each TCR beta chain was defined by its CDR3 amino acid sequence together with its V-gene family, and reads lacking a unique V-gene family were excluded. A later analysis removed several hundred highly shared, low-generation-probability nucleotide sequences to deal with suspected cross-contamination and a sequencing artifact. In a later analysis, a clonal expansion index was calculated for each public chain from normalized within-repertoire ranks of inferred template counts. Generation probabilities in a later analysis came from a VDJ recombination model fitted to out-of-frame rearrangements, and those results were checked against IGoR. A later analysis scored TCR-TCR, TCR-HLA and TCR-CMV co-occurrence with hypergeometric tests, applying a repertoire-size bias correction to TCR pairs. False discovery rates were estimated in a later analysis by permuting HLA or CMV assignments 20 times. In a later analysis, co-occurring TCRs were grouped using DBSCAN, and TCRdist sequence similarity was added for clustering within HLA-allele-positive subsets. Repertoires with fewer than 30,000 or more than 120,000 public chains were left out of co-occurrence clustering, as were about 5 repertoires with anomalous nucleotide sharing. Not all clones reach the TCRdb copy of this immuneACCESS table, which keeps in-frame sequences only. Checked studies attribute under half of the gap to unresolved V genes and leave the rest unexplained. V, J and clone size are those of that table, while D and trimming were read from the DNA. Across this sample there are 140,000 or so clones, with just over 70% seen only once. The ten largest clonotypes hold 1.5% to 2% of the sample.

These data are taken from a study of cytomegalovirus exposure and HLA in healthy donors listed by TCRdb under 2017. Turning to the overall study: According to an earlier analysis of 450 to 650 of the donors, roughly 180 million T cells yielded 117 million unique TCR beta sequences and 276 Gb of sequence data. An early release that covered about 600 HLA-typed donors contained about 300 gigabases of sequencing data and tens of millions of unique TCR sequences. The genetic ancestry cluster associated with self-reported Caucasian donors included about 84% of the roughly 400 genotyped donors. The study was designed to test whether signatures of past pathogen exposure could be identified by cataloging public T cell receptors. The study used immunosequencing to profile the T cell repertoires of more than 650 subjects and linked those repertoires to cytomegalovirus serostatus. A separate validation cohort of approximately 120 different subjects was used in addition to the roughly 640-subject first cohort. To predict cytomegalovirus infection status, the study brought together high-throughput TCR immunosequencing, statistical association of individual TCRs with disease status, and machine learning. In a later analysis, previously published TCR beta repertoires from 666 donors were re-analyzed and high-resolution HLA genotyping was added so that TCR occurrence patterns could be studied. The later analysis used no new phenotypic data to find candidate immune exposures, relying instead on TCR beta sequences and their occurrence across donors. An earlier analysis of 587 of the donors used high-throughput TCR beta sequencing to judge whether each TCR beta V gene segment behaved as functional or pseudogenic. Donor age, sex, ethnicity and CMV serostatus were collected together with the repertoire data. Genome-wide SNP genotypes for about 65% of the roughly 670 donors were used in a later genetic analysis, which treated that subset as a discovery cohort. Every repertoire in the discovery cohort had been generated on one and the same sequencing platform. HLA typing included class I and class II loci at four-digit resolution. The number of donors typed differed by locus, with 629-630 for A, B, C, DRB1 and DQB1, more than 500 for DQA1, about 610 for DPA1, and around 450 for DPB1. Because of strong linkage in the cohort, 5 or 6 DR-DQ haplotypes were treated as single units for association and clustering. Among roughly 370 genotyped donors of the cohort, an average of about 240,000 unique TCR beta nucleotide sequences were sequenced per donor, roughly a sixth of them non-productive. Broader findings and caveats from the paper: The only immune exposure information available for the cohort was CMV serostatus. The authors suggested that the approach could potentially be extended to other disease states and immunological phenotypes. In the study, some 160 TCR beta chains were listed as associated with cytomegalovirus. In both the original and validation cohorts, the classifier was reported to diagnose cytomegalovirus status with high specificity and sensitivity. In a later analysis, several top co-occurrence clusters were reported to appear linked to parvovirus B19, influenza, CMV and Epstein-Barr virus. A later analysis found that TCR association rates varied across HLA loci, with DRB1 alleles showing the most associated TCRs and HLA-C alleles the fewest. Compared with the approximately 710-donor mean, donors in an Asian-associated ancestry cluster had fewer N-insertions in productive TCRs, according to a later genetic analysis. An association between a missense DCLRE1C variant and V-gene and J-gene trimming of TCR beta chains was found in a later genetic analysis and replicated in an independent cohort. A further reported finding was that TCR beta sequences accurately predicted the HLA-A and HLA-B alleles for most subjects in the first cohort. Compared with equally common non-associated chains, HLA-associated TCR beta chains in a later analysis were more clonally expanded and had lower generation probabilities. While some public TCRs were present in many individuals, most TCR sequences turned up only very rarely across donors. Only TCR beta chains were sequenced in this cohort, and the absence of alpha or paired-chain data limited detectable features. A later analysis associated 15,000 to 20,000 TCR beta sequences with specific HLA alleles at a false discovery rate of 0.05. When HLA alleles, especially DR and DQ, strongly co-occurred, TCR associations were difficult to assign to individual alleles. Roughly uniform sequencing depth across donors was assumed in presence/absence analyses, although this assumption may not hold. A cluster of highly shared sequence variants was judged likely to be a technical artifact of the sequencing pipeline. Seventeen rarely observed V segments, including chromosome 9 orphons, were excluded from the earlier analysis of several hundred of the donors because counts were too low. In an earlier analysis of about 600 of the donors, most TCR beta V segments appeared in productive rearrangements about 87% or about 30% of the time, broadly matching IMGT annotations. The 87-base-pair reads could not distinguish some IMGT-functional V segments, including TRBV6-2 and TRBV6-3, so those segments were excluded. Because HLA typing was unavailable for some donors at each locus, only the typed subset was used in association tests. A few of the identified cytomegalovirus-associated TCR beta chains were confirmed in vitro to be specific for cytomegalovirus antigens. In a later analysis, most CMV-associated TCR beta chains were found to appear HLA-restricted, with HLA associations seemingly driven largely by CMV exposure. Linkage disequilibrium might explain the correlated functional status among segregating V segments, but an unknown experimental factor could not be ruled out.

CDR1 and CDR2, looked up from the germline V gene, are MNHEY and SVGAGI. Deletion took 2 bases off V and 12 bases off J, with a span of 17 bases between the germline ends. The CDR3 contains 14 residues, cysteine and phenylalanine counted. Left in the record is the CDR3 DNA by itself, 42 bases read in frame from the first base. The specimen was PBMCs. Recombination joined TRBV6-5 with TRBJ1-5; the best D guess is TRBD1, with 6 bases matching. The clonotype was recovered from a woman younger than 45 in good health and CMV-seronegative. The bases read TGTGCCAGCAGTTACCAGGGGTTGCGGTCCCGCCAGCATTTT. Translated, it reads CASSYQGLRSRQHF.